This T cell receptor beta chain was observed in a study of cytomegalovirus exposure and HLA in healthy donors (dated by TCRdb to the late 2010s). A note on the overall study: In an earlier analysis of under 600 of the donors, approximately 300 Gb of sequence data and 90 million to 120 million unique TCR beta sequences from 150 million to 200 million T cells were reported. Several DR-DQ haplotypes were treated as single units for association and clustering because of strong linkage in the cohort. Across 300 to 500 genotyped donors of the cohort, an average of roughly 200,000 unique TCR beta nucleotide sequences per donor were sequenced, and approximately 19% of those sequences were non-productive. The aim of the study was to test whether cataloging public T cell receptors could identify signatures of past pathogen exposure. A later analysis re-examined previously published TCR beta repertoires from more than 550 donors and added high-resolution HLA genotyping to investigate patterns of TCR occurrence. Of the roughly 400 genotyped donors, over 80% were placed in the genetic ancestry cluster associated with self-reported Caucasian donors. All discovery cohort repertoires had been generated using a single sequencing platform. In a later genetic analysis, genome-wide SNP genotypes for 398 of the 666 donors were used, and that subset was treated as a discovery cohort. Roughly 300 gigabases of sequencing data and approximately 93 million unique TCR sequences were included in an early release covering about 700 HLA-typed donors. Donor age, sex, ethnicity and CMV serostatus were collected together with the repertoire data. In an earlier analysis of a few hundred of the donors, high-throughput TCR beta sequencing was used to judge whether each TCR beta V gene segment behaved as functional or pseudogenic. Class I and class II HLA loci were covered by the typing at four-digit resolution. Using immunosequencing, the study profiled T cell repertoires from around 670 subjects and related those repertoires to cytomegalovirus serostatus. High-throughput TCR immunosequencing, statistical association of individual TCRs with disease status, and machine learning were combined to predict cytomegalovirus infection status. In addition to the first cohort of 650 to 750 subjects, a separate validation cohort of 130 or so different subjects was used. The later analysis used no new phenotypic data to find candidate immune exposures, relying instead on TCR beta sequences and their occurrence across donors. The number of typed donors differed by locus: roughly 629-640 for A, B, C, DRB1 and DQB1; some 540 for DQA1; some 590 for DPA1; and 400 to 480 for DPB1. Study-wide findings and limitations: A further reported finding was that TCR beta sequences accurately predicted the HLA-A and HLA-B alleles for most subjects in the first cohort. The only immune exposure information available for the cohort was CMV serostatus. In a later genetic analysis, fewer N-insertions in productive TCRs were reported among donors in an Asian-associated ancestry cluster than the roughly 700-donor mean. When HLA alleles, especially DR and DQ, strongly co-occurred, attributing TCR associations to individual alleles was difficult. In vitro tests confirmed that a few of the cytomegalovirus-associated TCR beta chains recognize cytomegalovirus antigens. A later analysis reported that several top co-occurrence clusters appeared linked to parvovirus B19, influenza, CMV and Epstein-Barr virus. A later genetic analysis associated a missense DCLRE1C variant with V-gene and J-gene trimming of TCR beta chains, and an independent cohort replicated the association. According to a later analysis, most CMV-associated TCR beta chains appeared to be HLA-restricted, and the HLA associations seemed to be driven largely by CMV exposure. In the study, 164 TCR beta chains were listed as associated with cytomegalovirus. A later analysis associated about 17,000 TCR beta sequences with specific HLA alleles at a false discovery rate of 0.05. Because some donors lacked HLA typing at each locus, the association tests relied only on the typed subset. Over 15 rarely observed V segments, including chromosome 9 orphons, were excluded from the earlier analysis of a few hundred of the donors because counts were too low. Most TCR sequences were observed very rarely across donors, whereas some public TCRs were present in many individuals. According to a later analysis, TCR association rates differed among HLA loci, with DRB1 alleles showing the most associated TCRs and HLA-C alleles showing the fewest. In this cohort, only TCR beta chains were sequenced, and detectable features were limited by the absence of alpha or paired-chain data. In an earlier analysis of 587 of the donors, most TCR beta V segments were observed in productive rearrangements about 87% or about 30% of the time, broadly matching IMGT annotations. The sequencing pipeline was judged likely to have produced a cluster of highly shared sequence variants as a technical artifact. The authors suggested that the approach could potentially be extended to other disease states and immunological phenotypes. A later analysis found that HLA-associated TCR beta chains were more clonally expanded and had lower generation probabilities than equally common non-associated chains. The presence/absence analyses assumed that sequencing depth was roughly uniform across donors, and that assumption may not be true. The classifier was reported to diagnose cytomegalovirus status with high specificity and sensitivity in both the original and validation cohorts. Correlated functional status among segregating V segments might reflect linkage disequilibrium, but an unknown experimental factor could not be ruled out.

The cohort consisted of approximately 690 healthy bone marrow donors. At the time of sampling, all cohort members were nominally healthy, though unrecorded immune exposures were likely present. The donor was CMV seronegative and was included in the group of 352 seronegative cohort members. Each donor provided a peripheral blood sample, and peripheral blood mononuclear cells were used for TCR beta sequencing. Genomic DNA was extracted from the blood cell samples with the Qiagen DNeasy Blood Extraction Kit. Library construction relied on the immunoSEQ multiplex PCR assay. The multiplex PCR relied on a mix of 60 forward primers for TCR Vbeta segments and 13 reverse primers for TCR Jbeta segments. The CDR3 region of rearranged TCR beta genes was amplified from genomic DNA by a multiplex PCR assay. On the Illumina HiSeq System, the amplified TCR beta libraries were sequenced as 87-base-pair reads. For the original study's pipeline: A later analysis counted some 80 million unique TCR beta chains across the 650 to 700 repertoires, and around 9.9 million of these chains were shared by at least two donors. A nearest-neighbor algorithm error-corrected the raw reads and collapsed the reads into unique sequences, merging closely related sequences to remove PCR and sequencing errors. V, D and J gene segments were assigned by aligning CDR3 sequences to IMGT reference sequences. Each retained sequence needed at least a six-nucleotide match to both a V gene segment and a J gene segment. Rearrangements were classified as productive when the CDR3 lacked stop codons and remained in frame with V and J, and all other rearrangements were classified as non-productive. Following IMGT convention, CDR3 was defined as the stretch from the second conserved V-encoded cysteine up to the conserved J-encoded phenylalanine. The earlier analysis of fewer than 700 of the donors excluded sequences that lacked an unambiguous match to a single V gene segment. In an earlier analysis of a few hundred of the donors, a V segment was called functional when productive rearrangements were above 56.7%, and segregating when the standard deviation between donors exceeded 5%. A statistical classification framework was built for diagnosing cytomegalovirus status from the catalog of TCR beta chain sequences. In a later analysis, TCR nucleotide sequences were compared against IMGT/GENE-DB human TR gene sequences so that V and J genes could be assigned. A later analysis assigned CDR3 sequences and most-parsimonious VDJ recombination scenarios with the TCRdist pipeline. In a later analysis, each TCR beta chain was defined by its CDR3 amino acid sequence together with its V-gene family, and reads without a unique V-gene family were excluded. As a way to deal with suspected cross-contamination and a sequencing artifact, a later analysis dropped under 600 nucleotide sequences that were highly shared and had low generation probability. In a later analysis, a clonal expansion index was calculated for each public chain from normalized within-repertoire ranks of inferred template counts. In a later analysis, generation probabilities were computed using a VDJ recombination model fitted to out-of-frame rearrangements, and the results were checked against IGoR. In a later analysis, TCR-TCR, TCR-HLA and TCR-CMV co-occurrence was scored with hypergeometric tests, and a repertoire-size bias correction was applied to TCR pairs. In a later analysis, false discovery rates were estimated by permuting HLA or CMV assignments 20 times. In a later analysis, co-occurring TCRs were grouped using DBSCAN, and TCRdist sequence similarity was added for clustering within HLA-allele-positive subsets. Repertoires with fewer than 30,000 or more than 120,000 public chains were left out of co-occurrence clustering, as were five repertoires with anomalous nucleotide sharing. As stored in TCRdb, this immuneACCESS dataset retains in-frame rearrangements with V and J assigned. A fraction of the clones does not appear; measured against another copy, unresolved V genes explain less than half of the discrepancy, and the remainder lacks a known reason. That table furnishes V, J and clone size, whereas the DNA furnished D and trimming. This sample lists 100,000 to 150,000 clones; just under 85% were detected once. 2.7% of the sample comes from the top ten.

A word on this clone: Its cognate antigen has yet to be identified. There are no base qualities to consult, and no much larger clone falls within one base.

The origin of this receptor is a boy aged 2-9 years in good health and CMV-seronegative. The sample consisted of PBMCs.

The CDR3 region has the sequence CASSVVSGNTEAFF. The base sequence is TGTGCCAGCAGCGTAGTATCCGGGAACACTGAAGCTTTCTTT. This chain joins TRBV9 to TRBJ1-1; the D gene cannot be named for sure. Trimming costs V 0 bases and J 1 base, and their ends lie 7 bases apart. CDR1 and CDR2 are drawn from the germline V gene: SGDLS, YYNGEE. The CDR3 measures 14 amino acids from cysteine to phenylalanine. The read is trimmed to its CDR3 DNA, 42 bases read in frame from base 1.